These T cell receptor beta chains were read from a single sample in a study of T-cell reconstitution after alpha-beta-depleted transplantation in children. Each CDR3 protein is one row after TCRdb ran MiXCR on the PCR reads. The sample holds 350,000 to 400,000 distinct CDR3 sequences, roughly 21% seen once. Sequencing was performed on PBMCs from the stem cell graft donor, taken from the stem cell graft. The receptor source for this set is a human donor who donated a stem cell graft to a child with acute myeloid leukemia. Both conserved end residues are part of each CDR3. D genes are given only for firm matches. A clone size is listed for some rows: how often the clone was seen (once, few, many), or a class if it is expanded.

v_gene	j_gene	d_gene	abundance	CDR3aa	CDR3nt
TRBV20-1	TRBJ2-7	TRBD2	-	CSASPSGSYEQYF	TGCAGTGCTAGCCCTAGCGGGAGTTACGAGCAGTACTTC
TRBV27	TRBJ2-1	-	many	CASSENFNEQFF	TGTGCCAGCAGCGAAAATTTCAATGAGCAGTTCTTC
TRBV28	TRBJ2-1	-	few	CASSLYPNNEQFF	TGTGCCAGCAGTTTATACCCCAATAATGAGCAGTTCTTC
TRBV7-8	TRBJ2-5	-	-	CASSPGGGSGQETQYF	TGTGCCAGCAGCCCAGGTGGGGGGAGCGGCCAAGAGACCCAGTACTTC
TRBV12-3/TRBV12-4	TRBJ2-7	-	-	CASSRPTSKHSYEQYF	TGTGCCAGCAGCCGCCCTACTAGCAAACACTCCTACGAGCAGTACTTC
TRBV20-1	TRBJ1-1	-	few	CSARWTLQAFF	TGCAGTGCTAGGTGGACTCTGCAAGCTTTCTTT
TRBV18	TRBJ2-1	TRBD2	-	CASSPKLAEYNEQFF	TGTGCCAGCTCACCAAAACTAGCGGAATACAATGAGCAGTTCTTC
TRBV12-3/TRBV12-4	TRBJ1-6	-	few	CASSSSSANSPLHF	TGTGCCAGCAGTTCTTCTTCAGCCAATTCACCCCTCCACTTT
TRBV15	TRBJ2-1	TRBD2	-	CATSGEGLAYNEQFF	TGTGCCACCAGCGGAGAGGGACTAGCCTACAATGAGCAGTTCTTC
TRBV5-1	TRBJ2-7	TRBD2	-	CASSLGTSGRVYEQYF	TGCGCCAGCAGCTTAGGGACTAGCGGGAGAGTATACGAGCAGTACTTC
TRBV5-1	TRBJ2-7	-	few	CASSLMRASANYEQYF	TGCGCCAGCAGCTTGATGAGGGCTAGCGCAAACTACGAGCAGTACTTC
TRBV15	TRBJ2-1	-	-	CATSLPGASNEQFF	TGTGCCACCAGCTTACCGGGGGCCTCCAATGAGCAGTTCTTC
TRBV12-3/TRBV12-4	TRBJ2-7	-	many	CASSLANRDYEQYF	TGTGCCAGCAGTTTAGCGAACAGGGACTACGAGCAGTACTTC
TRBV4-3	TRBJ2-1	TRBD2	-	CASSQDHAGGGSYNEQFF	TGCGCCAGCAGCCAAGATCACGCGGGAGGGGGCTCCTACAATGAGCAGTTCTTC
TRBV25-1	TRBJ1-4	-	few	CASSEWTPGEKLFF	TGTGCCAGCAGTGAATGGACCCCGGGGGAAAAACTGTTTTTT
TRBV28	TRBJ2-7	-	-	CASSGPKTKSSYEQYF	TGTGCCAGCAGCGGACCGAAGACTAAGAGCTCCTACGAGCAGTACTTC
TRBV28	TRBJ2-3	-	-	CASSPASETDTQYF	TGTGCCAGCAGTCCCGCTAGTGAAACAGATACGCAGTATTTT
TRBV27	TRBJ2-7	-	-	CASSLYQGSYEQYF	TGTGCCAGCAGTCTCTACCAGGGGAGCTACGAGCAGTACTTC
TRBV20-1	TRBJ2-1	TRBD2	few	CSAPPPGTSGRPYNEQFF	TGCAGTGCCCCTCCTCCCGGGACTAGCGGGAGACCCTACAATGAGCAGTTCTTC
TRBV4-1	TRBJ2-1	TRBD2	many	CASSQVDMGLAGGNEQFF	TGCGCCAGCAGCCAAGTTGATATGGGACTAGCGGGAGGTAATGAGCAGTTCTTC
TRBV4-3	TRBJ2-7	-	-	CASSQAADNSYEQYF	TGCGCCAGCAGCCAAGCGGCGGACAATTCCTACGAGCAGTACTTC
TRBV12-3/TRBV12-4	TRBJ1-6	TRBD1	-	CASLDRGHSPLHF	TGTGCCAGCCTCGACAGGGGGCATTCACCCCTCCACTTT
TRBV12-3/TRBV12-4	TRBJ2-1	TRBD2	many	CASSLTSGSYEQFF	TGTGCCAGCAGTCTTACTAGCGGGAGTTATGAGCAGTTCTTC
TRBV11-2	TRBJ2-2	-	few	CASSLEPTNTGELFF	TGTGCCAGCAGCTTAGAGCCTACGAACACCGGGGAGCTGTTTTTT
TRBV28	TRBJ1-1	-	-	CASSVPGGGNTEAFF	TGTGCCAGCAGTGTTCCGGGGGGAGGGAACACTGAAGCTTTCTTT
TRBV28	TRBJ2-5	-	few	CASSFTGFGKTQYF	TGTGCCAGCAGTTTTACAGGGTTCGGAAAGACCCAGTACTTC
TRBV27	TRBJ2-1	TRBD1	few	CASTTGTGRLSSYNEQFF	TGTGCCAGCACCACAGGGACAGGAAGGCTAAGCTCCTACAATGAGCAGTTCTTC
TRBV10-3	TRBJ2-2	TRBD2	-	CATGQTGTSGRAIGELFF	TGTGCCACGGGACAGACCGGGACTAGCGGGAGGGCCATCGGGGAGCTGTTTTTT
TRBV25-1	TRBJ2-6	TRBD1	-	CASSEYRQGNSGANVLTF	TGTGCCAGCAGTGAATATCGACAGGGGAACTCTGGGGCCAACGTCCTGACTTTC
TRBV9	TRBJ1-5	-	-	CASSVALGHQPQHF	TGTGCCAGCAGCGTAGCTCTTGGGCATCAGCCCCAGCATTTT
TRBV12-3/TRBV12-4	TRBJ2-3	TRBD2	-	CASSLTPTSGDTQYF	TGTGCCAGCAGTTTGACCCCGACTAGCGGAGATACGCAGTATTTT
TRBV29-1	TRBJ1-2	-	few	CSVQDGSYGYTF	TGCAGCGTCCAGGACGGGAGCTATGGCTACACCTTC
TRBV5-1	TRBJ2-5	-	few	CASSRGSGGSGDETQYF	TGCGCCAGCAGCCGAGGATCCGGGGGGTCAGGGGACGAGACCCAGTACTTC
TRBV20-1	TRBJ2-1	-	-	CSAKMSSSSYNEQFF	TGCAGTGCAAAGATGTCTTCGAGCTCCTACAATGAGCAGTTCTTC
TRBV7-8	TRBJ2-3	TRBD2	-	CASSLALAGKDTQYF	TGTGCCAGCAGCTTAGCCCTAGCGGGAAAAGATACGCAGTATTTT
TRBV5-1	TRBJ2-5	-	-	CASSLDSAYKEGETQYF	TGCGCCAGCAGCTTGGATTCGGCTTACAAAGAGGGGGAGACCCAGTACTTC
TRBV20-1	TRBJ2-5	-	-	CSARETARETRYF	TGCAGTGCTAGAGAAACAGCCAGAGAGACCCGGTACTTC
TRBV7-8	TRBJ2-1	-	few	CASSYPAGEQFF	TGTGCCAGCAGCTACCCCGCTGGTGAGCAGTTCTTC
TRBV7-7	TRBJ2-1	TRBD2	few	CASSPTSGRAPVNEQFF	TGTGCCAGCAGCCCTACTAGCGGGAGGGCCCCCGTCAATGAGCAGTTCTTC
TRBV12-3/TRBV12-4	TRBJ2-1	TRBD2	-	CASTLEAGGEQFF	TGTGCCAGCACCCTAGAGGCGGGAGGTGAGCAGTTCTTC
TRBV20-1	TRBJ2-7	TRBD1	many	CSLGQPYEQYF	TGCAGCCTGGGACAGCCCTACGAGCAGTACTTC
TRBV28	TRBJ2-1	-	-	CASNPGHRSDEQFF	TGTGCCAGCAATCCGGGCCATAGATCGGACGAGCAGTTCTTC
TRBV12-3/TRBV12-4	TRBJ2-1	TRBD1	many	CASSVTGGPSNEQFF	TGTGCCAGCAGCGTTACAGGGGGCCCAAGCAATGAGCAGTTCTTC
TRBV5-1	TRBJ2-3	-	-	CASRGEADTQYF	TGCGCCAGCAGAGGGGAGGCAGATACGCAGTATTTT
TRBV10-2	TRBJ2-5	TRBD2	many	CASSDTSGLGETQYF	TGCGCCAGCAGTGATACCTCGGGACTAGGGGAGACCCAGTACTTC
TRBV4-1	TRBJ2-2	TRBD2	many	CASSQGPVGGRADGELFF	TGCGCCAGCAGCCAAGGCCCTGTCGGCGGGAGGGCCGACGGGGAGCTGTTTTTT
TRBV7-3	TRBJ2-7	TRBD2	-	CASSWIGTTYEQYF	TGTGCCAGCAGTTGGATCGGGACTACCTACGAGCAGTACTTC
TRBV7-6	TRBJ2-1	TRBD2	-	CASSFEGNSGSSPYNEQFF	TGTGCCAGCAGCTTCGAGGGTAATAGCGGGAGTAGCCCCTACAATGAGCAGTTCTTC
TRBV10-3	TRBJ2-2	-	-	CAISESLRDSIGELFF	TGTGCCATCAGTGAGTCCCTCCGGGATAGTATCGGGGAGCTGTTTTTT
TRBV28	TRBJ2-1	TRBD2	-	CASSPPTAGEQFF	TGTGCCAGCAGTCCCCCGACAGCGGGAGAGCAGTTCTTC